The entry below describes one TCR beta chain. Its antigen is unidentified. Unstimulated regulatory T cells (CD4+CD25+CD127-), CD4+CD25- non-regulatory cells, CD4 and CD8 cells were FACS-sorted from thawed PBMCs. The data originate from a study of Tregs in tolerant kidney transplant recipients. Turning to the study itself: The nonmyeloablative bone marrow transplants came from related graft donors, with transient mixed chimerism.

Some clones are missing from TCRdb's copy, which holds only in-frame ones; the method was immunoSEQ multiplex PCR. The sample includes 98,000 or so clones, 90% seen only once; the top ten take roughly 0.35%. Study findings and constraints: For some patients, primers changed over time, blocking nucleotide-level comparison. No direct test of biological reproducibility was done here.

Germline V lookup: CDR1 KGHSH, CDR2 LQKENI. Trimming removed 1 base at V and 6 bases at J, with 13 bases between. The CDR3 runs to 15 residues. This chain joins TRBV18 and TRBJ1-5; possibly TRBD1 for D (5 bases). Sequencing used CD4+ T cells from blood, obtained before the transplant. This clonotype was obtained from a human donor who received a combined kidney and bone marrow transplant. CDR3 sequence reads: CASSPLAAGLQPQHF. CDR3 sequence (DNA): TGTGCCAGCTCACCACTGGCTGCAGGGCTTCAGCCCCAGCATTTT.